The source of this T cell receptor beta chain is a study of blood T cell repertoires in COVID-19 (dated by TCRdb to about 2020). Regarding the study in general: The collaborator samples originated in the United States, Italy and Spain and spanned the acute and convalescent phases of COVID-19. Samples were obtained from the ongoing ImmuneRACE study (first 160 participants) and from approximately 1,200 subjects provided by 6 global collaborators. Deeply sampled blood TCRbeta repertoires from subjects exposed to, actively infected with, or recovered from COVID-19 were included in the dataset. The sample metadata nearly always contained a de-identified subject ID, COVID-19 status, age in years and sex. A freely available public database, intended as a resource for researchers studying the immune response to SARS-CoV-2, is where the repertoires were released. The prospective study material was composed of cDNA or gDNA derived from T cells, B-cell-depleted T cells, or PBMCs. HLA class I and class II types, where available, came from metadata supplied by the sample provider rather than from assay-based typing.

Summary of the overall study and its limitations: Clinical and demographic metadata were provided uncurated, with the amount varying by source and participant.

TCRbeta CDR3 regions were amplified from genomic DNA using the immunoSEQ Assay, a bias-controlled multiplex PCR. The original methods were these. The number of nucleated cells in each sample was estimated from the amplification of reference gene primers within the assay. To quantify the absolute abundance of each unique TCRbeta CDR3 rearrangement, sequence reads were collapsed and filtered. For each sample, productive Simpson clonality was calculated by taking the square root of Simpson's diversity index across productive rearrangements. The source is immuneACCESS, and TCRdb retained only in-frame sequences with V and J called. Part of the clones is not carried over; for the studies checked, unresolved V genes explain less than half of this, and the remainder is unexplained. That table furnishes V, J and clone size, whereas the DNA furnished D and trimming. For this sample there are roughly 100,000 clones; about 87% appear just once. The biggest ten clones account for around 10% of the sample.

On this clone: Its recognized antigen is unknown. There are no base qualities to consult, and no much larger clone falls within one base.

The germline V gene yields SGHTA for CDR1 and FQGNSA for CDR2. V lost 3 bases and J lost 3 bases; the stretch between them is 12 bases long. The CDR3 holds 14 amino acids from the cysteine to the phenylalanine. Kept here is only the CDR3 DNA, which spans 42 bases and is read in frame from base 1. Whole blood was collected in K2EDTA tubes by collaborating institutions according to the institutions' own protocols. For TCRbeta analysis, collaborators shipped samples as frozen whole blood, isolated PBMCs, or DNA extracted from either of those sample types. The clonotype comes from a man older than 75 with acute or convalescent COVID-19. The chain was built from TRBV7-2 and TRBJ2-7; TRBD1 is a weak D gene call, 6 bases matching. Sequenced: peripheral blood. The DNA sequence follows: TGTGCCAGCAGCTTGCTCGGACAGAGCTACGAGCAGTACTTC. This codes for CASSLLGQSYEQYF.